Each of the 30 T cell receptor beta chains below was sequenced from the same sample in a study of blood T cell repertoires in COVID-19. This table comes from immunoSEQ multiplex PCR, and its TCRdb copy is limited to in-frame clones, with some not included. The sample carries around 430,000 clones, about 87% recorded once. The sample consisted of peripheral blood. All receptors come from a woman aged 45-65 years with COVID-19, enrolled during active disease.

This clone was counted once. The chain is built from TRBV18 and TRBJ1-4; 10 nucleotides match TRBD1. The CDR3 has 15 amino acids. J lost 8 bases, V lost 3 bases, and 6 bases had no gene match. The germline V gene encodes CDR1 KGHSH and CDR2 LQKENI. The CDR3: CASSPERDRGEKLFF. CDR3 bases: TGTGCCAGCTCACCTGAACGGGACAGGGGCGAAAAACTGTTTTTT.

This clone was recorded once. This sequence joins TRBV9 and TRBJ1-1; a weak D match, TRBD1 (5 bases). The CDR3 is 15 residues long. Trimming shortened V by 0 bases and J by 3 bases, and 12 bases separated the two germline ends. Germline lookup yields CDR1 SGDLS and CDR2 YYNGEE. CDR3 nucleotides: TGTGCCAGCAGCGTAGAGGCAGGGAGGGACACTGAAGCTTTCTTT. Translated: CASSVEAGRDTEAFF.

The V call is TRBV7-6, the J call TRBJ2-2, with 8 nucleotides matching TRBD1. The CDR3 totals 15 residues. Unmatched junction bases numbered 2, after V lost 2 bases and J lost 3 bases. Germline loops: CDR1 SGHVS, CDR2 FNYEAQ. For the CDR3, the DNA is TGTGCCAGCAGCTTAATACAGGGGGACACCGGGGAGCTGTTTTTT. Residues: CASSLIQGDTGELFF.

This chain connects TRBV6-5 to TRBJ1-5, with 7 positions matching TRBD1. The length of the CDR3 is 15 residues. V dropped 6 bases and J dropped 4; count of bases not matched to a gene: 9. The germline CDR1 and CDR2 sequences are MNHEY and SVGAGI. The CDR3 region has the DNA TGTGCCAGCAGACCGTACAGGGGATTAAATCAGCCCCAGCATTTT. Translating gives CASRPYRGLNQPQHF.

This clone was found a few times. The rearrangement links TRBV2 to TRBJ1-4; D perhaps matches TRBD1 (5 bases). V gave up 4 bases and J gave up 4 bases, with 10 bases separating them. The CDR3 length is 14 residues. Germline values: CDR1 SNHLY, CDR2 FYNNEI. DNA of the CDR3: TGTGCCAGCAGTGCAGGGATTGGTAATGAAAAACTGTTTTTT. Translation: CASSAGIGNEKLFF.

The CDR3 reads CAIRDASEATEAFF. DNA for the CDR3: TGTGCCATCAGGGACGCCTCGGAGGCCACTGAAGCTTTCTTT. The chain has TRBV10-3 and TRBJ1-1; D not resolved. The V and J ends lost 6 bases and 4 bases respectively, with 15 bases between them. The CDR3 has 14 residues. Germline values: CDR1 ENHRY, CDR2 SYGVKD.

CDR3 region: CASSEELRGSPLHF. The CDR3 DNA reads as TGTGCCAGCAGTGAGGAGCTAAGGGGTTCACCCCTCCACTTT. This rearrangement joins TRBV6-1 to TRBJ1-6, with TRBD1 as a possible D gene (5 bases). V lost 3 bases, J lost 9 bases, and 12 bases lay in between. The germline V gene has CDR1 MNHNS and CDR2 SASEGT. The CDR3 covers 14 residues.

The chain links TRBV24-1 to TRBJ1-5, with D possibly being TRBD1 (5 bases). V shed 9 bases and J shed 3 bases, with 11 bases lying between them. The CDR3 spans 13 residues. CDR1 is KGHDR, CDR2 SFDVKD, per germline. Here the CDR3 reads CATQQAYNQPQHF. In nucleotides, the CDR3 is TGTGCCACCCAACAGGCATACAATCAGCCCCAGCATTTT.

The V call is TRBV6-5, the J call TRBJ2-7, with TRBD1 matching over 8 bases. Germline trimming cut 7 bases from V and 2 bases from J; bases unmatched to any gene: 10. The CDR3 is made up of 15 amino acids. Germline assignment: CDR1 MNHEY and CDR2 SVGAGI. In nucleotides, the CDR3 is TGTGCCAGCACTTCAGGGAGGACAGGGACCTACGAGCAGTACTTC. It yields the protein CASTSGRTGTYEQYF.

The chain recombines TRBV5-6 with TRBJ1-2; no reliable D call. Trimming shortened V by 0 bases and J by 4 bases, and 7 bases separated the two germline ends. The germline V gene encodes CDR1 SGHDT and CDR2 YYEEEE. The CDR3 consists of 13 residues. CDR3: CASSLEQSYGYTF. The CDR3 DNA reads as TGTGCCAGCAGCTTGGAACAGTCCTATGGCTACACCTTC. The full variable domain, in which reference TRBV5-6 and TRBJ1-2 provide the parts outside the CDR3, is DAGVTQSPTHLIKTRGQQVTLRCSPKSGHDTVSWYQQALGQGPQFIFQYYEEEERQRGNFPDRFSGHQFPNYSSELNVNALLLGDSALYLCASSLEQSYGYTFGSGTRLTVV.

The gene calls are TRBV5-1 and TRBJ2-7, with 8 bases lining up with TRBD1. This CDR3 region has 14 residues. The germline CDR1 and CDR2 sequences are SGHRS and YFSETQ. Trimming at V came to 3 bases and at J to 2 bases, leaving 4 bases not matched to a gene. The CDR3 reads CASSSRDRTYEQYF. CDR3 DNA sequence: TGCGCCAGCAGCTCCAGGGACAGGACCTACGAGCAGTACTTC. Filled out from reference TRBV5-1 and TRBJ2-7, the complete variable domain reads KAGVTQTPRYLIKTRGQQVTLSCSPISGHRSVSWYQQTPGQGLQFLFEYFSETQRNKGNFPGRFSGRQFSNSRSEMNVSTLELGDSALYLCASSSRDRTYEQYFGPGTRLTVT.

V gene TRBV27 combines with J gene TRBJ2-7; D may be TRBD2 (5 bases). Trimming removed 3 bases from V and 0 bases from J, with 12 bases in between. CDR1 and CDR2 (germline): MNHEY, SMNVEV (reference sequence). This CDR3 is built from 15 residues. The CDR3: CASSFRGRHSYEQYF. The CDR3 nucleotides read TGTGCCAGCAGTTTCAGAGGGCGGCACTCCTACGAGCAGTACTTC.

CDR3 bases: TGTGCCACCAGCAGAGCAGGGGGCGCAAACCCCTACGAGCAGTACTTC. Its translation: CATSRAGGANPYEQYF. V and J are TRBV15 and TRBJ2-7; 8 bases agree with TRBD1. V shed 1 base, J shed 2 bases, and the junction held 7 bases outside the gene matches. CDR1 LNHNV and CDR2 YYDKDF come from the germline V gene (reference sequence). The CDR3 runs to 16 residues.

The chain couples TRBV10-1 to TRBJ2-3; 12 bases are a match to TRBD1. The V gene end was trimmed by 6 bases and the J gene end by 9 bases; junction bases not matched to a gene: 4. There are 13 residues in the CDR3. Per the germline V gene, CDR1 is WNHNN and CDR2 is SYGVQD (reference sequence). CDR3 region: CASRGQGAGTQYF. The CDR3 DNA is TGCGCCAGCAGGGGACAGGGGGCCGGCACGCAGTATTTT.

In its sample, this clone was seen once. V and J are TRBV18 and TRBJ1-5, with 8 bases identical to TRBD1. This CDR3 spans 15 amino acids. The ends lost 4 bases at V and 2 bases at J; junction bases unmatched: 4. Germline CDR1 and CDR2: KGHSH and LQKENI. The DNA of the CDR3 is TGTGCCAGCTCACTGAACAGGGGGGGCAATCAGCCCCAGCATTTT. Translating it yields CASSLNRGGNQPQHF.

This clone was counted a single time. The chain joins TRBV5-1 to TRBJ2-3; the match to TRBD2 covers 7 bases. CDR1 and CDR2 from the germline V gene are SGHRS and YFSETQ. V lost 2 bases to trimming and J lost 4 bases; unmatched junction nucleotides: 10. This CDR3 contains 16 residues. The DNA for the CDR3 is TGCGCCAGCAGCTTTATAACTAGCGCTGCCCCAGATACGCAGTATTTT. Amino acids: CASSFITSAAPDTQYF.

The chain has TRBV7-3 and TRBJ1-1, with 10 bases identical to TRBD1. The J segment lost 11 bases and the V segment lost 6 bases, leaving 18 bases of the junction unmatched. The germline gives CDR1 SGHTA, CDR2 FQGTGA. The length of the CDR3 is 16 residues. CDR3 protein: CASSSYGDRGKRVAFF. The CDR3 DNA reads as TGTGCCAGCAGTAGCTACGGGGACAGGGGCAAACGAGTCGCTTTCTTT.

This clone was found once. In DNA, the CDR3 is TGTGCCAGCAGTTTAGGGGGGCTAGGGGGCGAGAACTATGGCTACACCTTC. It encodes CASSLGGLGGENYGYTF. The chain employs TRBV28 and TRBJ1-2; TRBD1 agrees at 7 bases. CDR1 is MDHEN and CDR2 is SYDVKM in the germline V gene. J was trimmed by 2 bases and V by 2 bases; bases with no gene match: 11. The length of the CDR3 is 17 residues.

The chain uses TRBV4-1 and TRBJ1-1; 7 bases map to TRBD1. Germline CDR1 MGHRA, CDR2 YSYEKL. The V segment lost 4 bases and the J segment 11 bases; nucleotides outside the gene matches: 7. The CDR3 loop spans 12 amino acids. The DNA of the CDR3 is TGCGCCAGCAGCCGAACAGGGGTGGGGGCTTTCTTT. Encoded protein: CASSRTGVGAFF.

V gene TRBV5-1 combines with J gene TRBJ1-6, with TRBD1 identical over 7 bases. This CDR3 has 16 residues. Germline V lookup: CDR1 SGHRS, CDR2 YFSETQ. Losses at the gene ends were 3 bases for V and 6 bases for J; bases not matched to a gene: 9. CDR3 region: CASSSRQGGSNSPLHF. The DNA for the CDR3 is TGCGCCAGCAGCTCGCGACAGGGAGGCTCTAATTCACCCCTCCACTTT.

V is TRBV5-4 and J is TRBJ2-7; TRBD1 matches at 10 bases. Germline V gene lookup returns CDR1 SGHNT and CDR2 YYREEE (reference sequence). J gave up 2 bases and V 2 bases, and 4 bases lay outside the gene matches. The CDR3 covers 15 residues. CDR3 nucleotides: TGTGCCAGCAGCTTAAGACAGGGGGCCACCTACGAGCAGTACTTC. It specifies CASSLRQGATYEQYF.

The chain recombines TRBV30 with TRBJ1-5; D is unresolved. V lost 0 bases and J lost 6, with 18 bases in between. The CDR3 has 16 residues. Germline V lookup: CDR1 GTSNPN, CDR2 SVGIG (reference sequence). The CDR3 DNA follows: TGTGCCTGGAGTGTAAGGTGGGGAGTCTCGGGTCAGCCCCAGCATTTT. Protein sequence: CAWSVRWGVSGQPQHF. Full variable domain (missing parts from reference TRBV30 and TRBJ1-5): SQTIHQWPATLVQPVGSPLSLECTVEGTSNPNLYWYRQAAGRGLQLLFYSVGIGQISSEVPQNLSASRPQDRQFILSSKKLLLSDSGFYLCAWSVRWGVSGQPQHFGDGTRLSIL.

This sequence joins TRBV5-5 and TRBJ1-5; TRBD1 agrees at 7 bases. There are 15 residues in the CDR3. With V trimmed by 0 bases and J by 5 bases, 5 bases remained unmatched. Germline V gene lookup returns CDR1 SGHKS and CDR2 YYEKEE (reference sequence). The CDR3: CASSLDWTGYQPQHF. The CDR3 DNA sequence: TGTGCCAGCAGCTTGGATTGGACAGGCTATCAGCCCCAGCATTTT.

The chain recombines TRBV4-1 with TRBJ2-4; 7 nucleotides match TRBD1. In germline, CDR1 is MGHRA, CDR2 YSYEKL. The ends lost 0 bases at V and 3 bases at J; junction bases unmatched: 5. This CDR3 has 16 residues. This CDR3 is CASSQDGPGGKNIQYF. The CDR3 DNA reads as TGCGCCAGCAGCCAAGATGGGCCAGGGGGCAAAAACATTCAGTACTTC.

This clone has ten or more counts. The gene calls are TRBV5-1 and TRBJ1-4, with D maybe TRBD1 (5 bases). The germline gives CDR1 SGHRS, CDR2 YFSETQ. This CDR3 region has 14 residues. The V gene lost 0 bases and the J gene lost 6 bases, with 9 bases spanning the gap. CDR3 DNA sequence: TGCGCCAGCAGCTTGGAAGGGGTTGATGAAAAACTGTTTTTT. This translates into CASSLEGVDEKLFF.

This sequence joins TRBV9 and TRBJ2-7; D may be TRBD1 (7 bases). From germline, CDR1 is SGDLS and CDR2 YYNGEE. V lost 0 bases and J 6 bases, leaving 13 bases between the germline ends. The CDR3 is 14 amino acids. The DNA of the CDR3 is TGTGCCAGCAGCGTAGAGGAGGGGGCCATCGAGCAGTACTTC. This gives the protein CASSVEEGAIEQYF. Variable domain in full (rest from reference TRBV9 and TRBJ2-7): DSGVTQTPKHLITATGQRVTLRCSPRSGDLSVYWYQQSLDQGLQFLIQYYNGEERAKGNILERFSAQQFPDLHSELNLSSLELGDSALYFCASSVEEGAIEQYFGPGTRLTVT.

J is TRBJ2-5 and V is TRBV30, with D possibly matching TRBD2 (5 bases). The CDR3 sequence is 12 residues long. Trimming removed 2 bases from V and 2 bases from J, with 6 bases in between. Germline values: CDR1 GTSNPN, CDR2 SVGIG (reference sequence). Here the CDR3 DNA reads TGTGCCTGGAGTCGGGGACAAGAGACCCAGTACTTC. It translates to CAWSRGQETQYF.

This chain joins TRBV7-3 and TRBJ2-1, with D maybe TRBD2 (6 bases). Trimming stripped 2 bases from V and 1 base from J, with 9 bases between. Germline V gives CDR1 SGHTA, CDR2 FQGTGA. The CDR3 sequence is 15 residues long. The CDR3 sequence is CASSLGGFSYNEQFF. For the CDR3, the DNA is TGTGCCAGCAGCTTAGGGGGGTTTTCCTACAATGAGCAGTTCTTC.

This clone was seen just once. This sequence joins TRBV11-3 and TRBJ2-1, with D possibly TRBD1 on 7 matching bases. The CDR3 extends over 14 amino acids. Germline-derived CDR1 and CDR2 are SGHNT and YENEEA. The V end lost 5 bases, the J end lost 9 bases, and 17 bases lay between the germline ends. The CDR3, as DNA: TGTGCCAGCAGCCCCGGGACAGCCGGGGGTGAGCAGTTCTTC. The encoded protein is CASSPGTAGGEQFF.

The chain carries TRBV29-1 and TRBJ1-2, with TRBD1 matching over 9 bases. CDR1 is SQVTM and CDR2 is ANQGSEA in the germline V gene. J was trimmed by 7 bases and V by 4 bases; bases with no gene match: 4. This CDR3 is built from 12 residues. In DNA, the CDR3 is TGCAGCGTTGGGGGACAGGGTAGTGGCTACACCTTC. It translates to CSVGGQGSGYTF.